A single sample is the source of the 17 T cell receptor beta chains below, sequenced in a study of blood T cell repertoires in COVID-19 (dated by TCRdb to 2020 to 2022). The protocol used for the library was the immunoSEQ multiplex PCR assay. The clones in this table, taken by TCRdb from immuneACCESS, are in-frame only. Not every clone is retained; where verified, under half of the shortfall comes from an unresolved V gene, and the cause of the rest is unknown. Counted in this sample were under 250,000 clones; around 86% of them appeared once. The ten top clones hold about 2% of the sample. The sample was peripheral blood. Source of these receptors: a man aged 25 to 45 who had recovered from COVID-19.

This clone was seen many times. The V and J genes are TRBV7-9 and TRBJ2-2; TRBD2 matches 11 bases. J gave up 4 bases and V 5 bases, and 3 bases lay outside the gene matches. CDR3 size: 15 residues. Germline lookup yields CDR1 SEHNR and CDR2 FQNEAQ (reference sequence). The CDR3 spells CASSPGLAGTGELFF. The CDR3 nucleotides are TGTGCCAGCAGCCCTGGACTAGCGGGCACCGGGGAGCTGTTTTTT.

The CDR3 region has the DNA TGTGCCAGCAGTTACTCATCCCAGGTAAATCAGCCCCAGCATTTT. Its translation: CASSYSSQVNQPQHF. The chain uses TRBV6-6 and TRBJ1-5; no clear D gene. V gave up 0 bases and J gave up 4 bases, with 10 bases separating them. Germline CDR1 is MNHNY and CDR2 is SVGAGI (reference sequence). The CDR3 is made up of 15 amino acids.

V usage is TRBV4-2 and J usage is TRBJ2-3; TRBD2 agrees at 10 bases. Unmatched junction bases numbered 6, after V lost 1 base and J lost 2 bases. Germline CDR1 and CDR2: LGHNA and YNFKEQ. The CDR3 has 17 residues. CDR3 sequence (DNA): TGTGCCAGCAGCCAAGGGATAGCGGGGGGCCCCACAGATACGCAGTATTTT. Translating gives CASSQGIAGGPTDTQYF.

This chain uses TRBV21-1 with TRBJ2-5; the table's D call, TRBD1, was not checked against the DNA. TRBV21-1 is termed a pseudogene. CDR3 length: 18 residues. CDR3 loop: CASSKVLSTEVYQETQYF. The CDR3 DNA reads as TGTGCCAGCAGCAAAGTTCTGTCGACAGAGGTGTACCAAGAGACCCAGTACTTC.

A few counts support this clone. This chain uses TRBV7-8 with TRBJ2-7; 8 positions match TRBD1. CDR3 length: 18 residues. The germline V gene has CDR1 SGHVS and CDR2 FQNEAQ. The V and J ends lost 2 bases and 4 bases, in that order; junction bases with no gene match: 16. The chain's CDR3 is CASSLKPQGANIPYEQYF. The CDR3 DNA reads TGTGCCAGCAGCTTAAAACCTCAGGGGGCGAATATTCCTTACGAGCAGTACTTC.

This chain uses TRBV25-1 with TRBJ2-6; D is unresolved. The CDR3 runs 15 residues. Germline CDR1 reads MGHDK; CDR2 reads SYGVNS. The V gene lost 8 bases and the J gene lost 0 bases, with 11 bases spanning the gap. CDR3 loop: CASSNGISGANVLTF. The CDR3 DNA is TGTGCCAGCTCGAACGGTATCTCTGGGGCCAACGTCCTGACTTTC.

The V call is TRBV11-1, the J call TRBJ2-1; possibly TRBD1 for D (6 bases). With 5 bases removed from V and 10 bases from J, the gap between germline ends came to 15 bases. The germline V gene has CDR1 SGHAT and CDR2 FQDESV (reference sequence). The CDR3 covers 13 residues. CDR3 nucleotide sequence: TGTGCCAGCAGCCCAGGGGACAACGGCGAGCAGTTCTTC. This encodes CASSPGDNGEQFF. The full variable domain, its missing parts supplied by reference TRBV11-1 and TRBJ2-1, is EAEVAQSPRYKITEKSQAVAFWCDPISGHATLYWYRQILGQGPELLVQFQDESVVDDSQLPKDRFSAERLKGVDSTLKIQPAELGDSAMYLCASSPGDNGEQFFGPGTRLTVL.

CDR3 in amino acids: CASRPQGYVGNEKLFF. The CDR3 bases are TGTGCCAGCAGACCACAGGGTTATGTCGGTAATGAAAAACTGTTTTTT. V gene TRBV27 combines with J gene TRBJ1-4, with D possibly TRBD1 on 6 matching bases. This CDR3 is 16 amino acids long. V lost 6 bases, J lost 4 bases, and 18 bases lay in between. Per the germline V gene, CDR1 is MNHEY and CDR2 is SMNVEV (reference sequence).

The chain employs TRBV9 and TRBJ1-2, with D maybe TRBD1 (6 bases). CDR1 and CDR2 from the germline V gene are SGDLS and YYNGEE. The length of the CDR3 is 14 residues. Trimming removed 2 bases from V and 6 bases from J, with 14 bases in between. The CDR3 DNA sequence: TGTGCCAGCAGCGTTAAGGGGGTATTCGATGGCTACACCTTC. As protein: CASSVKGVFDGYTF.

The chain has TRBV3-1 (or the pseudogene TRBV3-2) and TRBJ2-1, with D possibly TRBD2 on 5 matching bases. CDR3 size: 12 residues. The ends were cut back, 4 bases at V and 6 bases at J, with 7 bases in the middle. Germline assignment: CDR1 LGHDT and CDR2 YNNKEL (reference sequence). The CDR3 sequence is CASSRSGNEQFF. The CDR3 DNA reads TGTGCCAGCAGCCGCAGCGGCAATGAGCAGTTCTTC.

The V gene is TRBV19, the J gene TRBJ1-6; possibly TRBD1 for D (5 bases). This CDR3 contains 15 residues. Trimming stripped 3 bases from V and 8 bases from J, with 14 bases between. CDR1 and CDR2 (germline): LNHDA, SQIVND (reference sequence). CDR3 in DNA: TGTGCCAGTAGTATGAGTCAGGGTAACGATTCACCCCTCCACTTT. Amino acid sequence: CASSMSQGNDSPLHF.

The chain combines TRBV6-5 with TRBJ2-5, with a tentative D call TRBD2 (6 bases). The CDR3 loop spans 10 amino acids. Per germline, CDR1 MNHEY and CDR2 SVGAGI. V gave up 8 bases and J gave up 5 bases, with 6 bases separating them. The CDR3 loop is CASGGETQYF. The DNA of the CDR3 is TGTGCCAGCGGAGGGGAGACCCAGTACTTC.

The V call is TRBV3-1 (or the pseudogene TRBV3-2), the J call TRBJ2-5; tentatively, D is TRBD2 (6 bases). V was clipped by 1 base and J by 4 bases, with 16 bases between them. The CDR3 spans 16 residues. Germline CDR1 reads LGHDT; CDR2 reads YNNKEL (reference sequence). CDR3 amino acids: CASSQGSGLPGETQYF. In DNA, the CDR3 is TGTGCCAGCAGCCAAGGGTCGGGACTTCCCGGAGAGACCCAGTACTTC.

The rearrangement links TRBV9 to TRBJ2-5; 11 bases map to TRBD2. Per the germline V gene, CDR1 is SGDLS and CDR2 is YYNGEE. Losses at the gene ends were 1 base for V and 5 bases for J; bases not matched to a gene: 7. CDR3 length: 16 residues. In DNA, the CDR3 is TGTGCCAGCAGCGTAAGCGGTAGCGGGGGGGCCGAGACCCAGTACTTC. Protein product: CASSVSGSGGAETQYF.

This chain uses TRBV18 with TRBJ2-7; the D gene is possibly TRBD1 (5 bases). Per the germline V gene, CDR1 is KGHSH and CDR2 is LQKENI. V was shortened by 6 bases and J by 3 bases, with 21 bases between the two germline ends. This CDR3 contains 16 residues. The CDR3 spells CASSTTQGEGFYEQYF. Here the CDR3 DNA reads TGTGCCAGCTCTACCACGCAAGGGGAAGGATTCTACGAGCAGTACTTC.

CDR3 DNA sequence: TGTGCCAGCGGTAGTCGCGACAGAATCTATGGCTACACCTTC. Residues: CASGSRDRIYGYTF. The chain employs TRBV27 and TRBJ1-2; D is possibly TRBD1 (5 bases). Germline values: CDR1 MNHEY, CDR2 SMNVEV (reference sequence). Trimming stripped 8 bases from V and 4 bases from J, with 17 bases between. The CDR3 has 14 residues.

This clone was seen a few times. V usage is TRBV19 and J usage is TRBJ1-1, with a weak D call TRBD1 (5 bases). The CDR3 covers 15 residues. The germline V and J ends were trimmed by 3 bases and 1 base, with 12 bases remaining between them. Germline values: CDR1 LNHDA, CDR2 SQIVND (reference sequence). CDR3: CASSIQGTENTEAFF. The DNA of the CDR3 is TGTGCCAGTAGTATTCAGGGCACGGAGAACACTGAAGCTTTCTTT.